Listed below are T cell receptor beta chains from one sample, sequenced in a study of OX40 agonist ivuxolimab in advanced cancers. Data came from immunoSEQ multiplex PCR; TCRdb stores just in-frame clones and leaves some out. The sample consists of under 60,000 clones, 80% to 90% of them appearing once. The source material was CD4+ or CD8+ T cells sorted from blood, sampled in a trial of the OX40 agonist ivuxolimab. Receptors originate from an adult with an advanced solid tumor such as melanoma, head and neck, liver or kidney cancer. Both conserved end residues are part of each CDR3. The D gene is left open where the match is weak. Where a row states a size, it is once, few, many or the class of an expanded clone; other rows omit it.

DNA: TGTGCCAGCAGTTACTCGACAGATCACACCGGGGAGCTGTTTTTT
CDR3: CASSYSTDHTGELFF
J: TRBJ2-2
D: -
V: TRBV6-5
size: -

DNA: TGTGCCAGCAGTTCTCCCGGACTGATTAGCAATCAGCCCCAGCATTTT
CDR3: CASSSPGLISNQPQHF
J: TRBJ1-5
D: -
V: TRBV28
size: -

DNA: TGTGCCAGCAGCTTCGGGGACAGGGAAGGGACCGGGGAGCTGTTTTTT
CDR3: CASSFGDREGTGELFF
J: TRBJ2-2
D: -
V: TRBV21-1
size: -

DNA: TGCGCCAGCAGCCTATTCAGGGGGCGAGCCAACTATGGCTACACCTTC
CDR3: CASSLFRGRANYGYTF
J: TRBJ1-2
D: TRBD1
V: TRBV23-1
size: -

DNA: TGTGCCAGCACCGCTTGGGGGAGGGGTGCCTACGAGCAGTACTTC
CDR3: CASTAWGRGAYEQYF
J: TRBJ2-7
D: TRBD2
V: TRBV6-6
size: -

DNA: TGTGCCAGCAGCTTGGAGAGGACCTACGAGCAGTACTTC
CDR3: CASSLERTYEQYF
J: TRBJ2-7
D: -
V: TRBV7-2
size: -

DNA: TGTGCCATCAGTTCAGCTAGCTCCTACAATGAGCAGTTCTTC
CDR3: CAISSASSYNEQFF
J: TRBJ2-1
D: -
V: TRBV10-3
size: -

DNA: TGTGCCAGCAGCTTGTTGGCCCCGTTGAACACCGGGGAGCTGTTTTTT
CDR3: CASSLLAPLNTGELFF
J: TRBJ2-2
D: -
V: TRBV7-3
size: -

DNA: TGTGCCAGCAGTTTAGGTCGGGCGCGGGAGCAGTACTTC
CDR3: CASSLGRAREQYF
J: TRBJ2-7
D: -
V: TRBV27
size: -

DNA: TGTGCCAGCAGCCGTGGCTGGAGCGGGGGGTCTTACAATGAGCAGTTCTTC
CDR3: CASSRGWSGGSYNEQFF
J: TRBJ2-1
D: TRBD2
V: TRBV14
size: once

DNA: TGTGCCAGCAGCTTGGGTCTTCAAGAGACCCAGTACTTC
CDR3: CASSLGLQETQYF
J: TRBJ2-5
D: -
V: TRBV7-2
size: -

DNA: TGTGCCAGCTGGACAGTGAACACTGAAGCTTTCTTT
CDR3: CASWTVNTEAFF
J: TRBJ1-1
D: -
V: TRBV2
size: -

DNA: TGTGCCAGCAGTGAATTCCTAGCGGGAGGTTTAAACGAGCAGTACTTC
CDR3: CASSEFLAGGLNEQYF
J: TRBJ2-7
D: TRBD2
V: TRBV25-1
size: -

DNA: TGTGCCATCAGTGACAGAGACAGGACTGGAAACACTGAAGCTTTCTTT
CDR3: CAISDRDRTGNTEAFF
J: TRBJ1-1
D: -
V: TRBV10-3
size: once

DNA: TGTGCCAGCAGCTTAGGGACAGAGTTAGCAAACAATGAGCAGTTCTTC
CDR3: CASSLGTELANNEQFF
J: TRBJ2-1
D: -
V: TRBV7-2
size: -

DNA: TGTGCCAGCAGACCACTCCCAATGAACACTGAAGCTTTCTTT
CDR3: CASRPLPMNTEAFF
J: TRBJ1-1
D: -
V: TRBV6-5
size: -

DNA: TGTGCCAGCTCAATTCAGGGCTACGAGGGTGAGACCCAGTACTTC
CDR3: CASSIQGYEGETQYF
J: TRBJ2-5
D: -
V: TRBV18
size: -

DNA: TGTGCCAGCAGCCGGACGGGAGATATCTATGGCTACACCTTC
CDR3: CASSRTGDIYGYTF
J: TRBJ1-2
D: -
V: TRBV7-9
size: -

DNA: TGTGCCAGCAGTTACCGAATATGGAGGAGCAATCAGCCCCAGCATTTT
CDR3: CASSYRIWRSNQPQHF
J: TRBJ1-5
D: -
V: TRBV6-7
size: -

DNA: TGCGCCAGCAGCTTGACCCTCGGACTAGCGGACGATTACAATGAGCAGTTCTTC
CDR3: CASSLTLGLADDYNEQFF
J: TRBJ2-1
D: TRBD2
V: TRBV5-1
size: few

DNA: TGCAGCGTTGGCCCAGGGGAGGGGGAGATGAACACTGAAGCTTTCTTT
CDR3: CSVGPGEGEMNTEAFF
J: TRBJ1-1
D: -
V: TRBV29-1
size: -

DNA: TGCAGCGTTGAACCCCAGACAGGGACCGAGCAGTACTTC
CDR3: CSVEPQTGTEQYF
J: TRBJ2-7
D: TRBD1
V: TRBV29-1
size: -

DNA: TGTGCCAGCAGTGTGCGGACTGGGGGCAATCAGCCCCAGCATTTT
CDR3: CASSVRTGGNQPQHF
J: TRBJ1-5
D: -
V: TRBV6-1
size: -

DNA: TGTGCCAGCTCACCATCCGCCGGGGAGAGGACTGAAGCTTTCTTT
CDR3: CASSPSAGERTEAFF
J: TRBJ1-1
D: -
V: TRBV18
size: -

DNA: TGTGCCAAGGGACGCCTGAACACCGGGGAGCTGTTTTTT
CDR3: CAKGRLNTGELFF
J: TRBJ2-2
D: -
V: TRBV6-5
size: -

DNA: TGTGCCAGCAGTATGGGACAGGGATATCGATCACCCCTCCACTTT
CDR3: CASSMGQGYRSPLHF
J: TRBJ1-6
D: TRBD1
V: TRBV6-5
size: -

DNA: TGTGCCAGCAGCTTCGGCAGTAACTCCTACGAGCAGTACTTC
CDR3: CASSFGSNSYEQYF
J: TRBJ2-7
D: -
V: TRBV7-2
size: -

DNA: TGTGCCATCAGTGACCGGACTAGCGCGACCTACGAGCAGTACTTC
CDR3: CAISDRTSATYEQYF
J: TRBJ2-7
D: TRBD2
V: TRBV10-3
size: -

DNA: TGTGCCAGCTCACGAGGGAGCCCCAACTATGGCTACACCTTC
CDR3: CASSRGSPNYGYTF
J: TRBJ1-2
D: -
V: TRBV18
size: -